The T cell receptor (beta chain) under discussion was sequenced for a study of T cells in Graves' hyperthyroidism and ophthalmopathy. Study-wide results and caveats: Model-based prediction identified ophthalmopathy a median 6.5 months prior to its onset. Most clonotypes expanded in the thyroid (above 0.001) were also present in blood.

What was amplified from RNA transcripts were TCR beta CDR3 regions. HTBI primers drove first-round RT-PCR of the TCR CDR3. TCRdb re-derived calls from the multiplex PCR reads in MiXCR, one entry per CDR3 protein. The sample comprises about 400,000 distinct CDR3 sequences, over 13% of which are singletons, and 28% rests with the top ten. Germline trimming cut 2 bases from V and 7 bases from J; bases unmatched to any gene: 5. The CDR3 consists of 14 residues. Germline V lookup: CDR1 SNHLY, CDR2 FYNNEI. Clinical Activity Scores of at least 3, NOSPECS grades of at least 4 and durations under 3 months characterized ophthalmopathy patients. Exclusion followed for patients with uncontrolled infection, other autoimmune disease, pregnancy or lactation. A remark on this clonotype: What it recognizes is unknown.

Input material: blood. This clonotype was sampled from a man aged 50 to 59 with Graves' ophthalmopathy. V and J are TRBV2 and TRBJ1-5; 7 nucleotides align to TRBD1. The CDR3 sequence: CASSESRGPQPQHF. For the CDR3, the DNA is TGTGCCAGCAGTGAAAGTAGGGGGCCGCAGCCCCAGCATTTT.